This TCR beta chain was identified in a study of T-cell reconstitution after alpha-beta-depleted transplantation in children. This clonotype was seen many times. Construction of the TCRbeta library involved unique molecular identifiers. TCRdb re-called the PCR reads with MiXCR, one entry per CDR3 protein. This repertoire shows a few hundred thousand distinct CDR3 sequences, about 8.8% found once; its top ten account for over 4.5%. Source: PBMCs from the stem cell graft donor, taken from the stem cell graft. This clonotype originated in a human donor who donated a stem cell graft to a child with SCID.

CDR3: CASSLSLNYGYTF. DNA of the CDR3: TGTGCCAGCAGTTTATCCCTAAACTATGGCTACACCTTC. The V call is TRBV28, the J call TRBJ1-2; D remains unclear. The CDR3 is made up of 13 amino acids. The ends were cut back, 1 base at V and 2 bases at J, with 5 bases in the middle. CDR1 MDHEN and CDR2 SYDVKM come from the germline V gene.